Below, 25 T cell receptor beta chains from the same sample are listed, as sequenced in a study of patients and donors after allogeneic stem cell transplantation (TCRdb year 2020). Library method: RT-PCR. Reads for this sample came from a NextSeq 550. TCRdb ran its own pipeline on the public reads, namely fastp trimming at Q25 and MiXCR clone calling, and kept in-frame beta chains. Rows with one shared CDR3 protein collapse into an entry with the most common genes and DNA. A total of about a million distinct CDR3 sequences appear in this sample, about a sixth of them only once. Around 6% of the sample comes from the top ten. Sequenced sample: blood, either unsorted or a sorted T cell fraction (not recorded which). These receptors were taken from a human donor who was either an allogeneic HSCT recipient or a stem cell or donor lymphocyte infusion donor (not recorded which). It is not recorded whose cells these are; they may come from a transplant donor.

This chain joins TRBV20-1 and TRBJ2-7; D is possibly TRBD1 or TRBD2 (5 bases each). CDR1 DFQATT and CDR2 SNEGSKA come from the germline V gene (reference sequence). The CDR3 runs 11 residues. Deletions cut 5 bases from V and 2 bases from J, with 7 bases between. The CDR3 DNA follows: TGCAGTGCTGGGACCACCTACGAGCAGTACTTC. Translated: CSAGTTYEQYF.

The chain links TRBV27 to TRBJ2-7; 10 positions match TRBD1. Germline assignment: CDR1 MNHEY and CDR2 SMNVEV (reference sequence). Trimming removed 8 bases from V and 2 bases from J; junction bases left unmatched: 9. This CDR3 is built from 15 residues. CDR3 loop: CASGPGTGVPYEQYF. The CDR3 DNA follows: TGTGCCAGCGGACCCGGGACAGGGGTTCCCTACGAGCAGTACTTC.

A few counts support this clonotype. The J gene is TRBJ1-6, the V gene TRBV30; D is unresolved. Trimming removed 1 base at V and 9 bases at J, with 13 bases between. This CDR3 is built from 14 residues. The germline V gene has CDR1 GTSNPN and CDR2 SVGIG (reference sequence). For the CDR3, the DNA is TGTGCCTGGAGTGCCGGAACTTGGGGTTCACCCCTCCACTTT. It specifies CAWSAGTWGSPLHF.

This clonotype was seen more than once but under ten times. The V call is TRBV20-1, the J call TRBJ2-3, with a tentative D call TRBD2 (6 bases). V gave up 3 bases and J gave up 2 bases, with 15 bases separating them. CDR1 is DFQATT and CDR2 is SNEGSKA in the germline V gene (reference sequence). The CDR3 totals 15 residues. CDR3 region: CSARGLQILTDTQYF. DNA of the CDR3: TGCAGTGCTAGGGGACTCCAAATCCTCACAGATACGCAGTATTTT.

The J gene is TRBJ2-5, the V gene TRBV6-1; D not resolved. The CDR3 length is 16 residues. From germline, CDR1 is MNHNS and CDR2 SASEGT. V was cut by 6 bases and J by 6 bases, with 23 bases left in between. DNA of the CDR3: TGTGCCAGCAGACAACTGACTGACGGTTGGTTGCAGACCCAGTACTTC. It specifies CASRQLTDGWLQTQYF.

A few counts support this clonotype. V is TRBV27 and J is TRBJ2-7, with D maybe TRBD1 (5 bases). V dropped 3 bases and J dropped 2 bases, with 20 bases sitting between them. CDR1 MNHEY and CDR2 SMNVEV come from the germline V gene (reference sequence). This CDR3 is 17 amino acids long. Written as DNA, the CDR3 is TGTGCCAGCAGTTTTCAAGTCAGGGCTCCTAGGCCCTACGAGCAGTACTTC. Amino acids: CASSFQVRAPRPYEQYF.

At least ten counts were recorded for this clonotype. The chain recombines TRBV29-1 with TRBJ2-7; 8 bases agree with TRBD1. Germline CDR1 reads SQVTM; CDR2 reads ANQGSEA. CDR3 length: 14 amino acids. J gave up 4 bases and V 6 bases, and 11 bases lay outside the gene matches. The CDR3 DNA reads as TGCAGCGTCCGCAGCCGGGACAGGACTTACGAGCAGTACTTC. As protein: CSVRSRDRTYEQYF.

Of note for this clonotype: A junction boundary mismatches the germline segment, possibly from a read error. This chain joins TRBV27 and TRBJ1-1, with D uncertain. The CDR3 consists of 15 residues. Germline V gene sequence: CDR1 MNHEY, CDR2 SMNVEV (reference sequence). This CDR3 is CASSLSHSLNTEAFF. The CDR3 nucleotides are TGTGCCAGCAGTCTATCACACTCCCTTAACACTGAAGCTTTCTTT.

CDR3 nucleotide sequence: TGTGCCAGCAGCCAACGGGTTTGGGACGAGCAGTACTTC. Translated: CASSQRVWDEQYF. This chain joins TRBV3-1 and TRBJ2-7; D is undetermined. Germline V gene data show CDR1 as LGHDT and CDR2 as YNNKEL (reference sequence). The ends were cut back, 2 bases at V and 5 bases at J, with 10 bases in the middle. The CDR3 is 13 amino acids.

This rearrangement joins TRBV12-1 to TRBJ2-1; TRBD1 reflects the table's D call only, with no check against the DNA. TRBV12-1 is a documented pseudogene. The CDR3 extends over 15 amino acids. The CDR3 nucleotides read TGTGCCAGCAGCATAGACAGGGGGCTATACAATGAGCAGTTCTTC. Protein product: CASSIDRGLYNEQFF.

This clonotype was seen more than once but under ten times. The chain joins TRBV14 to TRBJ2-7, with D uncertain. Per germline, CDR1 SGHDN and CDR2 FVKESK. Trimming pared 8 bases from V and 0 bases from J, leaving 8 bases between. The CDR3 has 12 amino acids. For the CDR3, the DNA is TGTGCCAGCGGCTACACCTCCTACGAGCAGTACTTC. It yields the protein CASGYTSYEQYF.

This chain connects TRBV2 to TRBJ2-2; D is perhaps TRBD1 or TRBD2 (5 bases each). V shed 6 bases and J shed 2 bases, with 25 bases lying between them. This CDR3 region has 19 residues. Germline assignment: CDR1 SNHLY and CDR2 FYNNEI. The CDR3: CASRDAAGRDDFNTGELFF. CDR3 in DNA: TGTGCCAGCAGGGATGCAGCAGGTCGGGACGACTTTAACACCGGGGAGCTGTTTTTT.

A few counts support this clonotype. The rearrangement joins TRBV20-1 to TRBJ1-5; TRBD1 aligns across 7 bases. Germline CDR1 reads DFQATT; CDR2 reads SNEGSKA (reference sequence). The CDR3 runs 15 residues. The V segment lost 1 base and the J segment 0 bases; nucleotides outside the gene matches: 3. CDR3 DNA sequence: TGCAGTGCTAGAGGGACAGGCTATAGCAATCAGCCCCAGCATTTT. It codes for CSARGTGYSNQPQHF.

The table lists this clonotype with a few counts. The V gene is TRBV9, the J gene TRBJ1-1; maybe TRBD1 (5 bases). The CDR3 is 14 residues long. The V gene's germline CDR1 is SGDLS and CDR2 YYNGEE. V dropped 4 bases and J dropped 4 bases, with 14 bases sitting between them. CDR3 coding DNA: TGTGCCAGCAGCCTAGAGGGACCTCCCACTGAAGCTTTCTTT. This sequence encodes CASSLEGPPTEAFF.

The rearrangement joins TRBV7-2 to TRBJ1-4, with no clear D. Germline CDR1 and CDR2: SGHTA and FQGNSA. The V end lost 1 base, the J end lost 8 bases, and 8 bases lay between the germline ends. This CDR3 comprises 13 residues. The CDR3 nucleotides read TGTGCCAGCAGCTTAGTTGGTTCGGAAAAACTGTTTTTT. As protein: CASSLVGSEKLFF.

The sample holds a few counts of this clonotype. The chain recombines TRBV5-3 with TRBJ2-1, with D perhaps being TRBD1 or TRBD2 (5 bases each). TRBV5-3 is sorted into the ORF group, with uncertain function. The CDR3 contains 16 residues. The V gene lost 2 bases and the J gene lost 1 base, with 13 bases spanning the gap. The CDR3 region has the DNA TGTGCCAGAAGCTTATATCCGGGACGGTCCTACAATGAGCAGTTCTTC. As protein: CARSLYPGRSYNEQFF.

This clonotype was counted between two and nine times. V gene TRBV10-3 combines with J gene TRBJ2-5, with D possibly called TRBD1 or TRBD2 (7 bases each). V lost 5 bases, J lost 2 bases, and 12 bases lay in between. This CDR3 region has 14 residues. Germline lookup yields CDR1 ENHRY and CDR2 SYGVKD. The CDR3 bases are TGTGCCATCAGTCCAGGGGGAGGGCAAGAGACCCAGTACTTC. Residues: CAISPGGGQETQYF.

The DNA for the CDR3 is TGTGCCAGCAGCTTCTTGCCGGAACACCAAGAGACCCAGTACTTC. It codes for CASSFLPEHQETQYF. The V gene is TRBV7-2, the J gene TRBJ2-5; no reliable D call. Germline lookup yields CDR1 SGHTA and CDR2 FQGNSA. V dropped 3 bases and J dropped 0 bases, with 11 bases sitting between them. The CDR3 consists of 15 residues.

The chain couples TRBV9 to TRBJ2-2; D not resolved. The V and J ends lost 0 bases and 6 bases respectively, with 12 bases between them. The CDR3 sequence is 15 residues long. The V gene's germline CDR1 is SGDLS and CDR2 YYNGEE. CDR3 region: CASSVGSLRSGELFF. CDR3 sequence (DNA): TGTGCCAGCAGCGTAGGGAGCTTGCGGTCCGGGGAGCTGTTTTTT.

This clonotype was found a few times. This chain joins TRBV9 and TRBJ2-5; no clear D. Germline lookup yields CDR1 SGDLS and CDR2 YYNGEE. This CDR3 has 13 residues. Trimming took off 3 bases at V and 0 bases at J, with 6 bases between the two ends. The CDR3 reads CASSARNQETQYF. Here the CDR3 DNA reads TGTGCCAGCAGCGCTAGGAACCAAGAGACCCAGTACTTC.

This clonotype turned up a few times. This chain connects TRBV5-1 to TRBJ2-1; 8 bases match TRBD2. The germline gives CDR1 SGHRS, CDR2 YFSETQ. The V segment lost 0 bases and the J segment 5 bases; nucleotides outside the gene matches: 7. This CDR3 has 16 residues. This CDR3 is CASSLAGTRRNNEQFF. The CDR3 DNA reads TGCGCCAGCAGCTTGGCCGGGACTAGACGGAACAATGAGCAGTTCTTC. Drawing the rest from reference TRBV5-1 and TRBJ2-1, the complete variable domain is KAGVTQTPRYLIKTRGQQVTLSCSPISGHRSVSWYQQTPGQGLQFLFEYFSETQRNKGNFPGRFSGRQFSNSRSEMNVSTLELGDSALYLCASSLAGTRRNNEQFFGPGTRLTVL.

The chain combines TRBV5-1 with TRBJ2-7; 10 bases are a match to TRBD1. Unmatched junction bases numbered 5, after V lost 3 bases and J lost 2 bases. The CDR3 sequence is 15 residues long. Germline-derived CDR1 and CDR2 are SGHRS and YFSETQ. The CDR3 region has the DNA TGCGCCAGCAGCTCCGGGACAGGGGTAACCTACGAGCAGTACTTC. This gives the protein CASSSGTGVTYEQYF. The whole variable domain, filled in from reference TRBV5-1 and TRBJ2-7, reads KAGVTQTPRYLIKTRGQQVTLSCSPISGHRSVSWYQQTPGQGLQFLFEYFSETQRNKGNFPGRFSGRQFSNSRSEMNVSTLELGDSALYLCASSSGTGVTYEQYFGPGTRLTVT.

The chain couples TRBV5-1 to TRBJ2-2; 13 positions match TRBD2. The germline gives CDR1 SGHRS, CDR2 YFSETQ. Germline trimming cut 3 bases from V and 5 bases from J; bases unmatched to any gene: 7. The CDR3 has 17 residues. This CDR3 reads CASSSRLAGGHTGELFF. The CDR3, as DNA: TGCGCCAGCAGCTCGAGACTAGCGGGAGGCCATACCGGGGAGCTGTTTTTT.

This clonotype was observed a handful of times. J is TRBJ1-2 and V is TRBV5-1, with 7 bases fitting TRBD1. The CDR3 sequence is 15 residues long. V trimming: 4 bases; J trimming: 4 bases; junction bases outside the gene matches: 10. Germline CDR1 reads SGHRS; CDR2 reads YFSETQ. The CDR3 DNA reads as TGCGCCAGCAGCGAACAGGGGCCACCCGCCTATGGCTACACCTTC. Translated, it gives CASSEQGPPAYGYTF.

The sample holds many counts of this clonotype. V and J are TRBV12-3 or TRBV12-4 and TRBJ2-7; D gene uncertain. This CDR3 is 13 amino acids long. V gave up 5 bases and J gave up 4 bases, with 12 bases separating them. The CDR3 here is CASSLDGAYEQYF. In nucleotides, the CDR3 is TGTGCCAGCAGTCTGGACGGAGCTTACGAGCAGTACTTC.